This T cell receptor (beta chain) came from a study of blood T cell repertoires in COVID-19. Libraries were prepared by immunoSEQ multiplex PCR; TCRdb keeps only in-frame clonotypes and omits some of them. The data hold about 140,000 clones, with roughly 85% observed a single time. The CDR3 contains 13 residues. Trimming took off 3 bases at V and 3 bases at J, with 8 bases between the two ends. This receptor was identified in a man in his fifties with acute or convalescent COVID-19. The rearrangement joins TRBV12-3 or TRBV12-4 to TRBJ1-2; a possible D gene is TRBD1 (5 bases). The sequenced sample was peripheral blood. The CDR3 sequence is CASSLGGDYGYTF. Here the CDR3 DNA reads TGTGCCAGCAGTTTGGGGGGAGACTATGGCTACACCTTC.